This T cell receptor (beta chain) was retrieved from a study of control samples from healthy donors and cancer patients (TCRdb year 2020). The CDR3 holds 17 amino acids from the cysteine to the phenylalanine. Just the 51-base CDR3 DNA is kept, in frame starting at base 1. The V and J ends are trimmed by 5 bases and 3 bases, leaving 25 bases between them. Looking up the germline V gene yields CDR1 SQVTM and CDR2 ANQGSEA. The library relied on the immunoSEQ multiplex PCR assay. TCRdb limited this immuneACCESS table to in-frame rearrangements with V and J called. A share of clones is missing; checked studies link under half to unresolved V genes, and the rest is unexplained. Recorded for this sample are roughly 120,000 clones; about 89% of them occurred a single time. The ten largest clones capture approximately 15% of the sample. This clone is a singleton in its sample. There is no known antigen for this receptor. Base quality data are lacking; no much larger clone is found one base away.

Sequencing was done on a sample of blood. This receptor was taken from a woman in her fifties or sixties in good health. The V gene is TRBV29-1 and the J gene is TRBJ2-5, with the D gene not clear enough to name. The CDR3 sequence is CSVTRQLLVNQKETQYF. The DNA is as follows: TGCAGCGTTACCCGCCAATTGCTCGTCAATCAGAAAGAGACCCAGTACTTC.